The rows below give T cell receptor beta chains drawn from one sample of a study of T cells in Graves' hyperthyroidism and ophthalmopathy. In TCRdb, the multiplex PCR reads were re-called with MiXCR into one record per CDR3 protein. The sample yields around 600,000 distinct CDR3 sequences, approximately 15% seen once. Sequenced: blood. Receptors were obtained from a woman aged 25 to 39 with Graves' hyperthyroidism. CDR3s include the opening cysteine and the closing phenylalanine or tryptophan. The D gene is left open where the match is weak. Some rows mark clone size as missing; the rest say once, few, many or name a class of expanded clone.

D | J | size | V | CDR3 | DNA
- | TRBJ1-1 | many | TRBV5-1 | CASSLRDTEAFF | TGCGCCAGCAGCCTCCGGGACACTGAAGCTTTCTTT
- | TRBJ1-5 | many | TRBV2 | CASRGPSNQPQHF | TGTGCCAGCAGGGGGCCTAGCAATCAGCCCCAGCATTTT
- | TRBJ2-1 | many | TRBV2 | CASRGRSSYNEQFF | TGTGCCAGCAGGGGGCGTAGCTCCTACAATGAGCAGTTCTTC
TRBD2 | TRBJ2-1 | many | TRBV6-2/TRBV6-3 | CASTSSGVSYNEQFF | TGTGCCAGCACCTCTAGCGGGGTGTCCTACAATGAGCAGTTCTTC
- | TRBJ2-3 | many | TRBV7-9 | CASSPRRGTTDTQYF | TGTGCCAGCAGCCCCAGGAGGGGAACTACAGATACGCAGTATTTT
- | TRBJ2-1 | many | TRBV12-3/TRBV12-4 | CASSFLGEQFF | TGTGCCAGCAGTTTTCTAGGTGAGCAGTTCTTC
- | TRBJ2-5 | many | TRBV3-1 | CASSRSGQETQYF | TGTGCCAGCAGCCGGAGCGGACAAGAGACCCAGTACTTC
TRBD2 | TRBJ2-5 | - | TRBV9 | CASSVKAGEETQYF | TGTGCCAGCAGCGTCAAAGCGGGAGAAGAGACCCAGTACTTC
- | TRBJ1-4 | many | TRBV18 | CASSQNEKLFF | TGTGCCAGCAGCCAAAATGAAAAACTGTTTTTT
- | TRBJ2-7 | few | TRBV7-9 | CASSSPTESSYEQYF | TGTGCCAGCAGCTCTCCGACAGAAAGCTCCTACGAGCAGTACTTC
TRBD1 | TRBJ1-2 | many | TRBV3-1 | CASSLGGSNYGYTF | TGTGCCAGCAGCCTAGGGGGCTCTAACTATGGCTACACCTTC
TRBD1 | TRBJ1-2 | many | TRBV30 | CAWNRDRGGYTF | TGTGCCTGGAACAGGGACAGGGGCGGCTACACCTTC
TRBD1 | TRBJ1-1 | many | TRBV12-3/TRBV12-4 | CASSRPGGTEAFF | TGTGCCAGCAGTCGACCAGGGGGTACTGAAGCTTTCTTT
- | TRBJ1-6 | - | TRBV30 | CAWSSVASPLHF | TGTGCCTGGAGCTCAGTCGCTTCACCCCTCCACTTT
TRBD1 | TRBJ2-1 | - | TRBV4-2 | CASSQVSGTGDNEQFF | TGTGCCAGCAGCCAAGTCTCCGGGACAGGGGACAATGAGCAGTTCTTC
- | TRBJ2-1 | many | TRBV19 | CASSLRDKVAEEQFF | TGTGCCAGTAGTCTTCGGGACAAGGTGGCTGAGGAGCAGTTCTTC
- | TRBJ1-2 | many | TRBV6-1 | CASSEGHGANYGYTF | TGTGCCAGCAGTGAGGGACACGGAGCTAACTATGGCTACACCTTC
- | TRBJ2-7 | - | TRBV6-2/TRBV6-3 | CASSPGAERGTYEQYF | TGTGCCAGCAGTCCGGGGGCAGAGCGGGGTACCTACGAGCAGTACTTC
TRBD2 | TRBJ2-1 | many | TRBV12-3/TRBV12-4 | CASSLVRGGLAVYNEQFF | TGTGCCAGCAGTTTAGTTCGGGGGGGACTAGCGGTCTACAATGAGCAGTTCTTC
- | TRBJ1-1 | few | TRBV18 | CASSLPENAAFF | TGTGCCAGCTCACTACCGGAGAACGCGGCTTTCTTT
- | TRBJ2-7 | few | TRBV5-4 | CASSLRNSVDEQYF | TGTGCCAGCAGCTTGAGGAACTCGGTGGACGAGCAGTACTTC
- | TRBJ2-2 | - | TRBV7-6 | CASRRDPGTGELFF | TGTGCCAGCAGGCGGGACCCAGGCACCGGGGAGCTGTTTTTT
TRBD2 | TRBJ2-1 | many | TRBV30 | CAWSPGTSGSLLPNEQFF | TGTGCCTGGAGTCCCGGGACTAGCGGGAGTCTCCTCCCCAATGAGCAGTTCTTC
- | TRBJ1-5 | - | TRBV20-1 | CSAAPETPYSNQPQHF | TGCAGTGCAGCCCCGGAAACACCGTATAGCAATCAGCCCCAGCATTTT
TRBD1 | TRBJ2-1 | - | TRBV6-1 | CASSGGQGDNEQFF | TGTGCCAGCAGTGGGGGACAGGGGGACAATGAGCAGTTCTTC
TRBD1 | TRBJ2-3 | - | TRBV29-1 | CSVADRAGRADTQYF | TGCAGCGTTGCCGACAGGGCGGGCCGGGCAGATACGCAGTATTTT
- | TRBJ1-1 | few | TRBV24-1 | CATSEPDSSEAFF | TGTGCCACCAGTGAACCGGACAGCTCAGAAGCTTTCTTT
TRBD1 | TRBJ2-3 | many | TRBV3-1 | CASCKGTGRDTQYF | TGTGCCAGCTGTAAAGGGACAGGGCGAGATACGCAGTATTTT
- | TRBJ1-2 | many | TRBV7-9 | CASSPTTLYTNEGYTF | TGTGCCAGCAGCCCTACGACACTATATACAAACGAGGGCTACACCTTC
TRBD2 | TRBJ2-1 | many | TRBV7-2 | CASRQPGLANEQFF | TGTGCCAGCAGACAACCGGGACTAGCGAATGAGCAGTTCTTC